There are many counts of the clone carrying this TCR beta chain. Its target is unknown. TCRdb redid the calling of the 5' RACE reads with MiXCR, one entry per CDR3 protein. The sample lists roughly 86,000 distinct CDR3 sequences; 8.8% were seen once. The data belong to a study of CD8 T cells in ankylosing spondylitis. Whole-study results and caveats: From matched ankylosing spondylitis synovial fluid, disease-linked clones were reportedly recovered at significantly enriched levels. In ankylosing spondylitis blood, a motif of 7 to 9 highly homologous TCR beta variants appeared characteristic.

The CDR3 is 14 amino acids. Trimming left V 0 bases short and J 7 bases short, with 8 bases between. Per the germline V gene, CDR1 is SGDLS and CDR2 is YYNGEE. Sequenced sample: blood, either unsorted or a sorted T cell fraction (not recorded which). This chain uses TRBV9 with TRBJ1-6, with D uncertain. This TCR came from a male donor with ankylosing spondylitis or in good health (not recorded which). This chain's CDR3 is CASSVESMNSPLHF. For the CDR3, the DNA is TGTGCCAGCAGCGTAGAGAGCATGAATTCACCCCTCCACTTT.